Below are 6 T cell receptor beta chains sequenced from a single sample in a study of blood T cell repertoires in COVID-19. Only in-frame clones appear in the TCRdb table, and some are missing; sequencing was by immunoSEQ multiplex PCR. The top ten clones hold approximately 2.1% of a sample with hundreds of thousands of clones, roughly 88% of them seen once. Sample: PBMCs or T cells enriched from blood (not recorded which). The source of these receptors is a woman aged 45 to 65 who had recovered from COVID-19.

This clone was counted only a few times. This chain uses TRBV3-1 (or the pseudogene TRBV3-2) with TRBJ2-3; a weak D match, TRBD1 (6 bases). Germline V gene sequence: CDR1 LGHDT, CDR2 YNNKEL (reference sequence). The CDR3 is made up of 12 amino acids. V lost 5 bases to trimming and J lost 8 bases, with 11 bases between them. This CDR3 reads CASSSAGATQYF. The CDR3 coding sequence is TGTGCCAGCAGCTCCGCAGGGGCTACGCAGTATTTT.

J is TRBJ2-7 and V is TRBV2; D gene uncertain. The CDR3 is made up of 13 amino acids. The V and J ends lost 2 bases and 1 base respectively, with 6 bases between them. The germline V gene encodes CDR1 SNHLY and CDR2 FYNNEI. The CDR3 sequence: CASSETPSYEQYF. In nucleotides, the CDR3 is TGTGCCAGCAGTGAAACACCGTCCTACGAGCAGTACTTC.

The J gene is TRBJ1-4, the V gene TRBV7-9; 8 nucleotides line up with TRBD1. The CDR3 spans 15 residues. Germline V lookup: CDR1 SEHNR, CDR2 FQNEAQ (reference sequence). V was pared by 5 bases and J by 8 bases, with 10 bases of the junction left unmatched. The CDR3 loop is CASSPPTGQVEKLFF. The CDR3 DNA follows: TGTGCCAGCAGCCCCCCCACGGGACAGGTCGAAAAACTGTTTTTT.

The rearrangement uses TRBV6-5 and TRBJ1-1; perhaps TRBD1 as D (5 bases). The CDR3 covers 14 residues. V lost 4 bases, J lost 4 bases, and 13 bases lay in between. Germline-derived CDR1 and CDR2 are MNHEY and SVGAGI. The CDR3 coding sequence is TGTGCCAGCAGTTTCCAAAGGGGCACCACTGAAGCTTTCTTT. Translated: CASSFQRGTTEAFF.

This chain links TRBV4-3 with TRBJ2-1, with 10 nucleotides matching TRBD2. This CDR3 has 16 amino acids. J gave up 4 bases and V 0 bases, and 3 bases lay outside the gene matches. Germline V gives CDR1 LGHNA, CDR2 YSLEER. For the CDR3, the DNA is TGCGCCAGCAGCCAAGAAGCGGGGGGGCAGTACAATGAGCAGTTCTTC. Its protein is CASSQEAGGQYNEQFF.

The CDR3 sequence: CASSYSAGGSNYGYTF. In DNA form, the CDR3 reads TGTGCCAGCAGCTATTCGGCGGGAGGCTCTAACTATGGCTACACCTTC. The chain is built from TRBV7-9 and TRBJ1-2; D gene unclear. The germline V gene encodes CDR1 SEHNR and CDR2 FQNEAQ (reference sequence). CDR3 length: 16 residues. The V end lost 4 bases, the J end lost 0 bases, and 15 bases lay between the germline ends.